Presented here are 14 T cell receptor beta chains from one specimen sequenced in a study of blood T cell repertoires in COVID-19. Here immunoSEQ multiplex PCR was the method, and the copy in TCRdb shows in-frame clones only, minus some. This table holds a few hundred thousand clones, 90% found once. The sequencing input was PBMCs or T cells enriched from blood (not recorded which). The receptor set was obtained from a young man who had recovered from COVID-19.

CDR3 sequence reads: CATSALGGAATQYF. CDR3 bases: TGTGCCACCAGTGCTTTAGGGGGGGCGGCGACCCAGTACTTC. The chain recombines TRBV24-1 with TRBJ2-5; TRBD2 might be the D (7 bases). Germline CDR1 and CDR2: KGHDR and SFDVKD. This CDR3 is built from 14 residues. V lost 5 bases to trimming and J lost 7 bases, with 16 bases between them.

The chain links TRBV24-1 to TRBJ2-7; 12 bases agree with TRBD2. The CDR3 runs 16 residues. With V trimmed by 4 bases and J by 3 bases, 6 bases remained unmatched. Germline assignment: CDR1 KGHDR and CDR2 SFDVKD. The CDR3 DNA is TGTGCCACCAGTGACACGAGGACTAGCGGGATCTACGAGCAGTACTTC. This codes for CATSDTRTSGIYEQYF.

This clone has only one observation. This sequence joins TRBV19 and TRBJ2-7; 7 bases are shared with TRBD1. The CDR3 is 15 residues long. Germline V gene data show CDR1 as LNHDA and CDR2 as SQIVND (reference sequence). J lost 3 bases, V lost 5 bases, and 10 bases had no gene match. CDR3 sequence reads: CASSAGSTGIYEQYF. The CDR3 DNA follows: TGTGCCAGTAGTGCCGGCTCGACAGGGATCTACGAGCAGTACTTC. The full variable domain, in which reference TRBV19 and TRBJ2-7 provide the parts outside the CDR3, is DGGITQSPKYLFRKEGQNVTLSCEQNLNHDAMYWYRQDPGQGLRLIYYSQIVNDFQKGDIAEGYSVSREKKESFPLTVTSAQKNPTAFYLCASSAGSTGIYEQYFGPGTRLTVT.

This sequence joins TRBV30 and TRBJ1-1, with 8 bases that match TRBD1. J was trimmed by 11 bases and V by 3 bases; bases with no gene match: 8. Germline values: CDR1 GTSNPN, CDR2 SVGIG (reference sequence). The CDR3 is 12 residues long. The CDR3 DNA follows: TGTGCCTGGAGCGGGACAGGCGGGGAGGCTTTCTTT. This codes for CAWSGTGGEAFF. Looking up the rest from reference TRBV30 and TRBJ1-1 gives the full variable domain: SQTIHQWPATLVQPVGSPLSLECTVEGTSNPNLYWYRQAAGRGLQLLFYSVGIGQISSEVPQNLSASRPQDRQFILSSKKLLLSDSGFYLCAWSGTGGEAFFGQGTRLTVV.

V usage is TRBV30 and J usage is TRBJ1-5; TRBD1 matches at 9 bases. Germline V gene lookup returns CDR1 GTSNPN and CDR2 SVGIG (reference sequence). Trimming at V came to 0 bases and at J to 4 bases, leaving 22 bases not matched to a gene. This CDR3 is built from 21 residues. CDR3 region: CAWSVFGTGLGRGTPNQPQHF. In DNA, the CDR3 is TGTGCCTGGAGTGTATTCGGGACAGGGTTAGGAAGGGGGACCCCTAATCAGCCCCAGCATTTT.

The chain couples TRBV6-5 to TRBJ2-7; 9 positions match TRBD1. V was clipped by 5 bases and J by 1 base; unmatched bases: 6. The CDR3 extends over 15 amino acids. From germline, CDR1 is MNHEY and CDR2 SVGAGI. Here the CDR3 reads CASSPTGTGSYEQYF. The CDR3 DNA reads as TGTGCCAGCAGTCCTACCGGGACAGGGTCCTACGAGCAGTACTTC.

CDR3 region: CASIKSYSSYEQYF. The DNA of the CDR3 is TGTGCCAGCATTAAGTCGTACAGCTCCTACGAGCAGTACTTC. The chain joins TRBV2 to TRBJ2-7; D is unclear. This CDR3 has 14 amino acids. V lost 7 bases and J 0 bases, leaving 13 bases between the germline ends. The germline CDR1 and CDR2 sequences are SNHLY and FYNNEI.

The chain recombines TRBV10-1 with TRBJ2-3, with TRBD2 identical over 7 bases. The CDR3 extends over 13 amino acids. CDR1 and CDR2 (germline): WNHNN, SYGVQD (reference sequence). The junction had 7 bases not matched to a gene; V was cut back by 8 bases and J by 5 bases. The chain's CDR3 is CASATSAVDTQYF. CDR3 nucleotide sequence: TGCGCCAGCGCTACTAGCGCGGTAGATACGCAGTATTTT.

V gene TRBV9 combines with J gene TRBJ1-1; D call uncertain. Germline V gene sequence: CDR1 SGDLS, CDR2 YYNGEE. The CDR3 consists of 15 residues. The V and J ends lost 0 bases and 5 bases respectively, with 14 bases between them. The CDR3 nucleotides read TGTGCCAGCAGCGTAGATGGTGGGCGAAGGACTGAAGCTTTCTTT. This codes for CASSVDGGRRTEAFF.

The rearrangement links TRBV2 to TRBJ1-2, with D possibly TRBD1 on 5 matching bases. The CDR3 has 16 amino acids. With 7 bases removed from V and 0 bases from J, the gap between germline ends came to 18 bases. The germline CDR1 and CDR2 sequences are SNHLY and FYNNEI. The CDR3 DNA reads TGTGCCAGCATGCCCCACGCAGACAGCTCTAACTATGGCTACACCTTC. It is translated as CASMPHADSSNYGYTF.

V gene TRBV18 combines with J gene TRBJ2-1; D might be TRBD2 (6 bases). Per germline, CDR1 KGHSH and CDR2 LQKENI. This CDR3 spans 16 amino acids. Trimming stripped 0 bases from V and 3 bases from J, with 12 bases between. CDR3 sequence reads: CASSPPVGGYYNEQFF. In DNA, the CDR3 is TGTGCCAGCTCACCACCCGTCGGGGGATACTACAATGAGCAGTTCTTC.

The CDR3: CASSRDRGHYGYTF. In DNA, the CDR3 is TGTGCCAGCAGCCGGGACAGGGGCCACTATGGCTACACCTTC. This sequence joins TRBV6-4 and TRBJ1-2; 10 bases align to TRBD1. The V segment lost 6 bases and the J segment 3 bases; nucleotides outside the gene matches: 4. The CDR3 has 14 amino acids. The germline V gene encodes CDR1 MRHNA and CDR2 SNTAGT.

V usage is TRBV14 and J usage is TRBJ1-1, with D perhaps TRBD1 (6 bases). The CDR3 sequence is 16 residues long. CDR1 and CDR2 from the germline V gene are SGHDN and FVKESK. Trimming left V 4 bases short and J 4 bases short, with 19 bases between. The CDR3 nucleotides are TGTGCCAGCAGCCTCGGCCCACAGGGATTGGGCACTGAAGCTTTCTTT. It translates to CASSLGPQGLGTEAFF.

The V gene is TRBV27, the J gene TRBJ2-2; 12 bases fit TRBD2. The CDR3 covers 18 residues. The germline CDR1 and CDR2 sequences are MNHEY and SMNVEV (reference sequence). Trimming removed 0 bases from V and 0 bases from J; junction bases left unmatched: 2. This CDR3 is CASSLSGLAGTNTGELFF. CDR3 nucleotide sequence: TGTGCCAGCAGTTTATCTGGACTAGCGGGAACGAACACCGGGGAGCTGTTTTTT.